This TCR beta chain derives from a study of CD8 T cells in ankylosing spondylitis. Findings and limits, study-wide: Significant enrichment of disease-linked clones was reportedly seen in matched ankylosing spondylitis synovial fluid. Earlier authors reported some of these motif variants in reactive arthritis synovial fluid and blood. About 8 highly homologous variants made up a TCR beta motif that seemed to typify ankylosing spondylitis blood. With a CD8+ phenotype, disease-linked clones were relatively rare in peripheral blood.

The authors made TCR beta libraries by quantitative 5'-RACE with molecular barcodes. TCRdb independently ran MiXCR on the 5' RACE reads; one entry per CDR3 protein. The data contain around 130,000 distinct CDR3 sequences, 17% of them singletons. The germline CDR1 and CDR2 sequences are SQVTM and ANQGSEA. The CDR3 consists of 10 residues. The sample holds a few counts of this clonotype. Its antigen remains unidentified. The junction does not match germline at one end; this may be a read error. V usage is TRBV29-1 and J usage is TRBJ2-7; D ambiguous. The sample comprised blood, either unsorted or a sorted T cell fraction (not recorded which). This receptor was identified in a male donor with ankylosing spondylitis. The CDR3 region has the DNA TGCAGCGTTTGGGCCGGCGAGCAGAACTTC. Protein sequence: CSVWAGEQNF.